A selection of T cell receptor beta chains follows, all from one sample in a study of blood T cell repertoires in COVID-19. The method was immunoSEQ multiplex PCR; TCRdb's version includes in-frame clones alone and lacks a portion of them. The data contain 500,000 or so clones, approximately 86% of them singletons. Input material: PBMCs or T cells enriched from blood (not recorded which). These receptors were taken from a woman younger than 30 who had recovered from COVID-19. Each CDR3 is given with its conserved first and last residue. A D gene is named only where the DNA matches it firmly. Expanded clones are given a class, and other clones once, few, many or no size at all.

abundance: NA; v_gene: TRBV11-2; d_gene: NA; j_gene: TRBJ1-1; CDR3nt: TGTGCCAGCAGAACAGTTAGGAACACTGAAGCTTTCTTT; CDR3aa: CASRTVRNTEAFF
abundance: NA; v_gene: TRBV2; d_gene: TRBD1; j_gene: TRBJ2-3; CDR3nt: TGTGCCAGCAGTCTCGGGACAGGGCTTGGGACAGATACGCAGTATTTT; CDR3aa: CASSLGTGLGTDTQYF
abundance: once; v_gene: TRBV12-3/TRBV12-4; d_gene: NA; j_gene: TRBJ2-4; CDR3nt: TGTGCCAGCAGTTTACCCCAGGGAAACATTCAGTACTTC; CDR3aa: CASSLPQGNIQYF
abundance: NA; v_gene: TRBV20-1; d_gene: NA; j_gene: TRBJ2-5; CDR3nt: TGCAGTGCTAGGGGGCCGGAGACCCAGTACTTC; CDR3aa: CSARGPETQYF
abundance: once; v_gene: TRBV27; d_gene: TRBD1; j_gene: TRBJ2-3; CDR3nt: TGTGCCAGCAGCCCAGGGGGCTCAGATACGCAGTATTTT; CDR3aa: CASSPGGSDTQYF
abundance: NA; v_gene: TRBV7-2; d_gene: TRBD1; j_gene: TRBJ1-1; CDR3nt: TGTGCCAGCAGCTCTACAGGACAGGATGAAGCTTTCTTT; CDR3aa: CASSSTGQDEAFF
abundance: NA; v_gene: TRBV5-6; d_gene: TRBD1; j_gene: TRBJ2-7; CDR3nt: TGTGCCAGCAGCCCCGGGACAGGGGAAACCTACGAGCAGTACTTC; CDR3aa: CASSPGTGETYEQYF
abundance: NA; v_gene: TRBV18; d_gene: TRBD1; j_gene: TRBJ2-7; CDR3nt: TGTGCCAGCTCACCAGGGACAGGGGCCTACGAGCAGTACTTC; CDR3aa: CASSPGTGAYEQYF
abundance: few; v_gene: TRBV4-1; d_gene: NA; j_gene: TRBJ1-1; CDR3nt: TGCGCCAGCAGCCAAGATTGGGGGGGGTGGAACACTGAAGCTTTCTTT; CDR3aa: CASSQDWGGWNTEAFF
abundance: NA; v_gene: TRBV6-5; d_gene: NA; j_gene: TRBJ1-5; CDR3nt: TGTGCCAGCAGTTATGAAAGAGGGCAGCCCCAGCATTTT; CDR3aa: CASSYERGQPQHF
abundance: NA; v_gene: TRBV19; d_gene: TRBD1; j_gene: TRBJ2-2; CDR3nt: TGTGCCAGTAGTTCTGGACAGGGGACCGGGGAGCTGTTTTTT; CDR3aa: CASSSGQGTGELFF
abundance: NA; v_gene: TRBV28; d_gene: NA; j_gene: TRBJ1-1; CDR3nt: TGTGCCAGCAGTCCCTCAACAGCCAATTTGAACACTGAAGCTTTCTTT; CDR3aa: CASSPSTANLNTEAFF
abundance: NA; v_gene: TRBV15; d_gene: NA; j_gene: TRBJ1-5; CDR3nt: TGTGCCACCAGCAGACTGGCCCCGGACAGCTATCCCGACTTCAATCAGCCCCAGCATTTT; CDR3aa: CATSRLAPDSYPDFNQPQHF
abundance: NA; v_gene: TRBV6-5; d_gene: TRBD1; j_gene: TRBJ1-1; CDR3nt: TGTGCCAGCAATACCCAGGGGGACACTGAAGCTTTCTTT; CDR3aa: CASNTQGDTEAFF
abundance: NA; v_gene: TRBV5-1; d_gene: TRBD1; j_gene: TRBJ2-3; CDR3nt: TGCGCCAGCAGCTTGATGAGGGGGCCGAGAGAGACGCAGTATTTT; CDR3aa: CASSLMRGPRETQYF
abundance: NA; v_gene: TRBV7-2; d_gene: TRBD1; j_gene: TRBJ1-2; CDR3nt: TGTGCCAGCAGCCGGACAGGGGACAACTATGGCTACACCTTC; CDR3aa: CASSRTGDNYGYTF
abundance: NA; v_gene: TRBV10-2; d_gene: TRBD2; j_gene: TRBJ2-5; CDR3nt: TGCGCCAGCAAGCGGCTAGCGGAGCCCCAAGAGACCCAGTACTTC; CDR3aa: CASKRLAEPQETQYF
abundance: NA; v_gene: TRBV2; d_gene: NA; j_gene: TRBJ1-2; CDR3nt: TGTGCCAGCAGTGAACGCCCCCATACAACCCATGGCTACACCTTC; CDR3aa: CASSERPHTTHGYTF
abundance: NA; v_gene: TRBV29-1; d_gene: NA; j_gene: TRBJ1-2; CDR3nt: TGCAGCGTTGAAGGGGGCAGGGGCCCTACTGGCTACACCTTC; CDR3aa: CSVEGGRGPTGYTF
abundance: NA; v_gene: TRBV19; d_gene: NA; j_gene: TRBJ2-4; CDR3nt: TGTGCCAGTAGTTCAACTCAGGGGTTGGGGGCCAAAAACATTCAGTACTTC; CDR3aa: CASSSTQGLGAKNIQYF
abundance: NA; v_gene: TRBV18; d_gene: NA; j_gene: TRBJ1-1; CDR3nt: TGTGCCAGCTCACCTGCCGGGACTGAAGCTTTCTTT; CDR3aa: CASSPAGTEAFF
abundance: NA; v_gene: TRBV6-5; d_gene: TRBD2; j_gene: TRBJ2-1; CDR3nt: TGTGCCAGCAAGGCTAGCGGGGGGGCTGGGGAGTTCTTC; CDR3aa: CASKASGGAGEFF
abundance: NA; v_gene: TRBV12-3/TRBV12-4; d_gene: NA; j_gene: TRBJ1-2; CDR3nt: TGTGCCAGCAGCGCTCTGAGGGGCTACACCTTC; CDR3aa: CASSALRGYTF
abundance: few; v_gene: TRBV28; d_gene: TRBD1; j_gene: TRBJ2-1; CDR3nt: TGTGCCAGCAGTAGGGGGCTGAATGAGCAGTTCTTC; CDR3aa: CASSRGLNEQFF
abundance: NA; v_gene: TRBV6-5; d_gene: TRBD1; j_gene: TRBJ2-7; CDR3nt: TGTGCCAGTCAGAGGGACAGCGATACCTCCTACGAGCAGTACTTC; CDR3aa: CASQRDSDTSYEQYF
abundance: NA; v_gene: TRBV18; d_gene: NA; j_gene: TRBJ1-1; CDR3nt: TGTGCCAGCTCACGCGAAGACACTGAAGCTTTCTTT; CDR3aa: CASSREDTEAFF
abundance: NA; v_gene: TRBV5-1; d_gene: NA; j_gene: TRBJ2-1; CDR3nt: TGCGCCAGCAGTATGGGCAGTCCAAACGGCAATGAGCAGTTCTTC; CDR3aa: CASSMGSPNGNEQFF
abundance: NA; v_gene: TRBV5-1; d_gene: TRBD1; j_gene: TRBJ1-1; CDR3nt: TGCGCCAGCAGCCCTGACAGGGGTGGGCACACTGAAGCTTTCTTT; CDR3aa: CASSPDRGGHTEAFF
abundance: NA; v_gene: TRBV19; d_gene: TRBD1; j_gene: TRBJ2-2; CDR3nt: TGTGCCAGTGGGGGGACAGGGGGCACCGGGGAGCTGTTTTTT; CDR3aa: CASGGTGGTGELFF
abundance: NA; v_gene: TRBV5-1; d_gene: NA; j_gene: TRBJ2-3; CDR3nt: TGCGCCAGCAGCCCCGAGAGGGCGGCAGATACGCAGTATTTT; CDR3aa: CASSPERAADTQYF
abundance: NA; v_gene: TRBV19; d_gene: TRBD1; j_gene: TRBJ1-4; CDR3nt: TGTGCCAGTAGTATCGAGGGGGCCGCAACTAATGAAAAACTGTTTTTT; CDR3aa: CASSIEGAATNEKLFF
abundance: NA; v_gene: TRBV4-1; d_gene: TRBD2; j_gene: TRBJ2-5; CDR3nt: TGCGCCAGCAGCCTGCCGACTAGCGGGGTGCCGGGGGAGACCCAGTACTTC; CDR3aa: CASSLPTSGVPGETQYF
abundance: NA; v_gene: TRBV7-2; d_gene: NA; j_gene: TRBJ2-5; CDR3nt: TGTGCCAGCAGCTTAGAAGGAGGTCATAATGCGGAGACCCAGTACTTC; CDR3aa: CASSLEGGHNAETQYF
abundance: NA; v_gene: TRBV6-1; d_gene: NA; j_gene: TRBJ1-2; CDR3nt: TGTGCCAGCAGTGAGTCGGGAGTCCATGGCTACACCTTC; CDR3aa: CASSESGVHGYTF
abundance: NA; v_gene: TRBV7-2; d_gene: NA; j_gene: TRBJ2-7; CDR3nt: TGTGCCAGCAGCTTAGCCGACAGCTACTACGAGCAGTACTTC; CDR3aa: CASSLADSYYEQYF
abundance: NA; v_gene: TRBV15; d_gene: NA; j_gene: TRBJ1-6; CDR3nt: TGTGCCACCAGCAGAGCGAAGGGGGACGGTTCACCCCTCCACTTT; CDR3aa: CATSRAKGDGSPLHF
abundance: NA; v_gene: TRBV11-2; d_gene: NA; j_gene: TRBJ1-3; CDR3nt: TGTGCCAGCAGCACAGCTGGTGGAAACACCATATATTTT; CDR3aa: CASSTAGGNTIYF
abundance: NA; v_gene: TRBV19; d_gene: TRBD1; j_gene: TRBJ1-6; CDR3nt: TGTGCCAGTAGTACGCGGGACAGTTATAATTCACCCCTCCACTTT; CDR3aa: CASSTRDSYNSPLHF
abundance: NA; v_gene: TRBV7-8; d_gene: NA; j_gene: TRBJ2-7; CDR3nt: TGTGCCAGCAGCCCTTTTGGACAGAGCTACGAGCAGTACTTC; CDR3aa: CASSPFGQSYEQYF
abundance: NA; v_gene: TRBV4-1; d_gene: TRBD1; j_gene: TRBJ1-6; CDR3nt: TGCGCCAGCAGCCTAACGCCGGGGACAGCGCGAGTTCAATCACCCCTCCACTTT; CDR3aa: CASSLTPGTARVQSPLHF
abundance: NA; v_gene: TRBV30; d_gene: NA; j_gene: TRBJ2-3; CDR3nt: TGTGCCTGGAGGGGCGCAGATACGCAGTATTTT; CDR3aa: CAWRGADTQYF